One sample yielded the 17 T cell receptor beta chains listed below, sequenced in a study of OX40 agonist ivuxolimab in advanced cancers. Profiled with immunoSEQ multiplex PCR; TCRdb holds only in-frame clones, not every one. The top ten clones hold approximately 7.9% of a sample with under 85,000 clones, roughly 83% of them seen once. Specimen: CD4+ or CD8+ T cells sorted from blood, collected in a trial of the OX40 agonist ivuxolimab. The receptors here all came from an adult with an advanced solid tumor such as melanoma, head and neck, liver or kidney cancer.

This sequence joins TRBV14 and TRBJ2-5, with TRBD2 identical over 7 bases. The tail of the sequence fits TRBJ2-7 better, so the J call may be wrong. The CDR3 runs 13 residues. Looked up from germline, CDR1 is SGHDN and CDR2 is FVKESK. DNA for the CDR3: TGTGCCAGCAGCCAGGATGGACTAGACGAGCAGTACTTC. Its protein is CASSQDGLDEQYF.

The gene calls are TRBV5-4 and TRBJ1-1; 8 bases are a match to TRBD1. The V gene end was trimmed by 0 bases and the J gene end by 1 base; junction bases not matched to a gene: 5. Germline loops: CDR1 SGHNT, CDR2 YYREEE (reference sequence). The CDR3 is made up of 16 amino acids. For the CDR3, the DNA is TGTGCCAGCAGCTTGGGTGGGGGGACAGGGAACACTGAAGCTTTCTTT. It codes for CASSLGGGTGNTEAFF. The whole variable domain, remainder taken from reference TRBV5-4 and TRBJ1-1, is ETGVTQSPTHLIKTRGQQVTLRCSSQSGHNTVSWYQQALGQGPQFIFQYYREEENGRGNFPPRFSGLQFPNYSSELNVNALELDDSALYLCASSLGGGTGNTEAFFGQGTRLTVV.

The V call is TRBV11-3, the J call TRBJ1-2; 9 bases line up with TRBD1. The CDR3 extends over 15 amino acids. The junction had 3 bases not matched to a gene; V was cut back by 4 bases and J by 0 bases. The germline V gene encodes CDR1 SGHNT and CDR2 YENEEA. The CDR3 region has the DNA TGTGCCAGCAGCTGGGACAGGGCAACTAACTATGGCTACACCTTC. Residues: CASSWDRATNYGYTF. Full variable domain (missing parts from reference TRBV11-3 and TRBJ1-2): EAGVVQSPRYKIIEKKQPVAFWCNPISGHNTLYWYLQNLGQGPELLIRYENEEAVDDSQLPKDRFSAERLKGVDSTLKIQPAELGDSAVYLCASSWDRATNYGYTFGSGTRLTVV.

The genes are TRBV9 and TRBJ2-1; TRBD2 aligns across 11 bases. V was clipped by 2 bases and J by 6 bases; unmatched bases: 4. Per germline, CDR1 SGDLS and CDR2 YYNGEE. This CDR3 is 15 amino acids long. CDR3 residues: CASSVTSGRRNEQFF. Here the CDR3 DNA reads TGTGCCAGCAGCGTCACTAGCGGGAGACGCAATGAGCAGTTCTTC. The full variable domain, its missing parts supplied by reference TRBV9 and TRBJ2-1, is DSGVTQTPKHLITATGQRVTLRCSPRSGDLSVYWYQQSLDQGLQFLIQYYNGEERAKGNILERFSAQQFPDLHSELNLSSLELGDSALYFCASSVTSGRRNEQFFGPGTRLTVL.

The CDR3 region is CASTPLGGDTEAFF. The CDR3 bases are TGTGCCAGCACTCCCCTGGGGGGCGACACTGAAGCTTTCTTT. The V call is TRBV7-8, the J call TRBJ1-1, with D possibly being TRBD1 (6 bases). Trimming removed 7 bases at V and 3 bases at J, with 15 bases between. Germline CDR1 is SGHVS and CDR2 is FQNEAQ. This CDR3 is built from 14 residues.

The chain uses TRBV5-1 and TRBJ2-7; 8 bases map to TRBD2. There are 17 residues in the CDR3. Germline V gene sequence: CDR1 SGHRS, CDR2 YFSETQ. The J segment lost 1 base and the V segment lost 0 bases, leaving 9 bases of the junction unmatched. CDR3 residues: CASSLAGAGGPSYEQYF. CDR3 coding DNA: TGCGCCAGCAGCTTGGCCGGGGCGGGGGGACCATCCTACGAGCAGTACTTC.

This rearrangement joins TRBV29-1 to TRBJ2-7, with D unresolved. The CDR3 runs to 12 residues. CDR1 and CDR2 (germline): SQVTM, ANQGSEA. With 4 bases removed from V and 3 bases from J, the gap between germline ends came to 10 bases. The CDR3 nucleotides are TGCAGCGTTGTAGCAGGCAACTACGAGCAGTACTTC. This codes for CSVVAGNYEQYF.

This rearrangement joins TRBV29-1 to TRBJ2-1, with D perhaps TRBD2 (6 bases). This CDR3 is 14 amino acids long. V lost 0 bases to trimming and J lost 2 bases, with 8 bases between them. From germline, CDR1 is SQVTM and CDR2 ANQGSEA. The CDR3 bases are TGCAGCGTTGAAGATGGACTAACCTACAATGAGCAGTTCTTC. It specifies CSVEDGLTYNEQFF.

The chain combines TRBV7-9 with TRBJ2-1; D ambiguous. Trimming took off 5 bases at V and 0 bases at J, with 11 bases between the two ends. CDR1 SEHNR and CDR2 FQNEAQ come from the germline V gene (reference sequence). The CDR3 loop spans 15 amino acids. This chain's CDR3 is CASSDEGNSYNEQFF. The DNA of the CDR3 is TGTGCCAGCAGCGACGAAGGGAACTCCTACAATGAGCAGTTCTTC.

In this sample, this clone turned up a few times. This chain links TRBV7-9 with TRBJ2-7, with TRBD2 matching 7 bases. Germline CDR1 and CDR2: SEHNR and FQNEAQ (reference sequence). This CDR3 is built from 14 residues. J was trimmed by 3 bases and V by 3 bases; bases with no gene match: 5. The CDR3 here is CASSFAGVIYEQYF. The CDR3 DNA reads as TGTGCCAGCAGCTTTGCGGGAGTCATCTACGAGCAGTACTTC.

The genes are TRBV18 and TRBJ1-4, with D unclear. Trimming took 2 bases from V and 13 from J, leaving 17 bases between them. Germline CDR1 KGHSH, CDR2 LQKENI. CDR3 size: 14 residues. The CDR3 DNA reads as TGTGCCAGCTCACCAATCGCTGTCACGGAGAGACTGTTTTTT. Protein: CASSPIAVTERLFF.

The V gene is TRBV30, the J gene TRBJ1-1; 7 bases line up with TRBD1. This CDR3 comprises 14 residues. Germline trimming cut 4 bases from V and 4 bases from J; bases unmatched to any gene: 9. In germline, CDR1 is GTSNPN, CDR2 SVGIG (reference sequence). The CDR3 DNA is TGTGCCTGGAATTCAGGGGGGTTGTTCACTGAAGCTTTCTTT. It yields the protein CAWNSGGLFTEAFF.

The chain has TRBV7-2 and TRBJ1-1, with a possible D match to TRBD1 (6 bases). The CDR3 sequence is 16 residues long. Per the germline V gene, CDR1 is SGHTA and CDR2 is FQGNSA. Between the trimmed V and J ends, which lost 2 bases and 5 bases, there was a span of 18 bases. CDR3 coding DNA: TGTGCCAGCAGCTTATGGGAGGGGGAGGGGATGACTGAAGCTTTCTTT. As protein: CASSLWEGEGMTEAFF.

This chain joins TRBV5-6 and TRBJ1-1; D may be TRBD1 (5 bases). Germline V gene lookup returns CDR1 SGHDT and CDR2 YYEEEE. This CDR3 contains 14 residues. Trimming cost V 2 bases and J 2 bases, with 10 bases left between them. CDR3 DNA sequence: TGTGCCAGCAGCTTCGATAGGGGTAACACTGAAGCTTTCTTT. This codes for CASSFDRGNTEAFF.

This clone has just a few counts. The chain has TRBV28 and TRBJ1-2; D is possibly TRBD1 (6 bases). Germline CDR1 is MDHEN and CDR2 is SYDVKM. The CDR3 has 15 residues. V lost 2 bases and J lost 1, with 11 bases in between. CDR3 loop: CASSLTGRGNYGYTF. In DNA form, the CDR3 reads TGTGCCAGCAGTTTAACAGGGCGGGGTAACTATGGCTACACCTTC.

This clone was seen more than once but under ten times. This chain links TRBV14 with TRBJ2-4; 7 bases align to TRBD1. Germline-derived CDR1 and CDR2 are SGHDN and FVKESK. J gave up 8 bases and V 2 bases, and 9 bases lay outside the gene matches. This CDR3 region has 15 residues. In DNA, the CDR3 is TGTGCCAGCAGCCAAATCGGGACAGTGCTGGACATTCAGTACTTC. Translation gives CASSQIGTVLDIQYF.

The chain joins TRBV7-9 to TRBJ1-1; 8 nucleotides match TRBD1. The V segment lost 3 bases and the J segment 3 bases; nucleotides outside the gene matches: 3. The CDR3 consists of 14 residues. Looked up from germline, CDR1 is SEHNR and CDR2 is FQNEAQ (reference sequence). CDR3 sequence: CASSFGTGYTEAFF. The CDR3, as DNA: TGTGCCAGCAGCTTTGGGACAGGCTACACTGAAGCTTTCTTT.